This T cell receptor beta chain appears in the sequencing data of a study of cytomegalovirus exposure and HLA in healthy donors. Background on the study: The Caucasian-associated ancestry cluster held more than 80% of around 380 genotyped donors. Findings and limits, study-wide: Looking again later, the authors saw that most CMV-associated TCR beta chains seemed HLA-restricted.

The count of this clone is one. The antigen is unknown. Researchers ran the PCR with 60 Vbeta and 13 Jbeta primers. Clones were sequenced by immunoSEQ multiplex PCR, and TCRdb holds only the in-frame ones, with some missing. The repertoire has around 140,000 clones, roughly 73% of them found once; the top ten carry 1.5% to 2%. CDR1 is SGHNT and CDR2 is YYREEE in the germline V gene (reference sequence). V gave up 2 bases and J gave up 2 bases, with 14 bases separating them. This CDR3 comprises 16 residues. V gene TRBV5-4 combines with J gene TRBJ1-5; D gene unclear. The specimen was PBMCs. The origin of this receptor is a woman between 18 and 30 years old in good health and CMV-seronegative. The CDR3 reads CASSLDGWAGNQPQHF. The CDR3 DNA reads TGTGCCAGCAGCTTAGACGGTTGGGCAGGCAATCAGCCCCAGCATTTT. Supplemented by reference TRBV5-4 and TRBJ1-5, the full variable domain reads ETGVTQSPTHLIKTRGQQVTLRCSSQSGHNTVSWYQQALGQGPQFIFQYYREEENGRGNFPPRFSGLQFPNYSSELNVNALELDDSALYLCASSLDGWAGNQPQHFGDGTRLSIL.